This is a list of T cell receptor beta chains from one sample in a study of OX40 agonist ivuxolimab in advanced cancers. Generated by immunoSEQ multiplex PCR, the TCRdb table keeps only in-frame clones and is missing some. This table holds 99,000 or so clones, more than 95% found once. This specimen was CD4+ or CD8+ T cells sorted from blood, taken in a trial of the OX40 agonist ivuxolimab. These receptors all stem from an adult with an advanced solid tumor such as melanoma, head and neck, liver or kidney cancer. CDR3s include the opening cysteine and the closing phenylalanine or tryptophan. D genes are given only for firm matches. Clone size is not always given. Where it is, it says once, few, many or a class for expanded clones.

d_gene	abundance	v_gene	j_gene	CDR3aa	CDR3nt
-	once	TRBV19	TRBJ2-6	CASSNRHLSGANVLTF	TGTGCCAGTAGTAACCGACACCTCTCTGGGGCCAACGTCCTGACTTTC
-	-	TRBV27	TRBJ1-3	CASSPKYGTFGNTIYF	TGTGCCAGCAGCCCAAAGTACGGGACGTTTGGAAACACCATATATTTT
TRBD2	-	TRBV7-8	TRBJ2-3	CASSPTSGGRDTQYF	TGTGCCAGCAGCCCGACTAGCGGGGGGAGAGATACGCAGTATTTT
-	-	TRBV7-9	TRBJ2-7	CASSFGTGAAEYF	-
TRBD1	-	TRBV4-1	TRBJ1-1	CASSPGQGLNTEAFF	TGCGCCAGCAGCCCGGGACAGGGGCTGAACACTGAAGCTTTCTTT
-	-	TRBV11-2	TRBJ1-6	CASSRTGGNGSPLHF	TGTGCCAGCAGCCGAACGGGAGGGAATGGTTCACCCCTCCACTTT
-	-	TRBV6-1	TRBJ1-6	CASSVLERNSPLHF	TGTGCCAGCAGTGTGCTGGAGCGTAATTCACCCCTCCACTTT
-	-	TRBV9	TRBJ2-3	CASSVGLGGAVTDTQYF	TGTGCCAGCAGCGTAGGTTTAGGGGGGGCCGTCACAGATACGCAGTATTTT
TRBD1	-	TRBV7-9	TRBJ1-2	CASSVPGTGGPLGYTF	TGTGCCAGCAGCGTTCCCGGGACAGGGGGTCCCCTTGGCTACACCTTC
-	-	TRBV19	TRBJ2-6	CASSPTGVLYSGANVLTF	TGTGCCAGTAGTCCGACAGGCGTACTTTACTCTGGGGCCAACGTCCTGACTTTC
-	-	TRBV6-5	TRBJ2-7	CASSYPDSIQYF	TGTGCCAGCAGTTACCCCGACAGTATACAGTACTTC
-	-	TRBV5-5	TRBJ1-5	CASSFMDWNSNQPQHF	TGTGCCAGCAGCTTTATGGACTGGAATAGCAATCAGCCCCAGCATTTT
-	-	TRBV19	TRBJ1-5	CASSIGNQPQHF	TGTGCCAGTAGTATAGGCAATCAGCCCCAGCATTTT
-	-	TRBV30	TRBJ2-1	CAWCREGAPYNEQFF	TGTGCCTGGTGTCGAGAGGGTGCCCCTTACAATGAGCAGTTCTTC
-	-	TRBV19	TRBJ1-1	CASSPDSLNTEAFF	TGTGCCAGTAGTCCCGACAGTTTGAACACTGAAGCTTTCTTT
-	-	TRBV5-8	TRBJ1-5	CASSLGQGGRPQHF	TGTGCCAGCAGCTTGGGGCAGGGCGGGCGGCCCCAGCATTTT
-	-	TRBV9	TRBJ2-3	CASSVGPSTDTQYF	TGTGCCAGCAGCGTAGGCCCTAGCACAGATACGCAGTATTTT
TRBD2	-	TRBV6-1	TRBJ2-5	CASSESKAGGLQETQYF	TGTGCCAGCAGTGAAAGTAAGGCGGGAGGACTCCAAGAGACCCAGTACTTC
-	-	TRBV28	TRBJ2-1	CASTKGIWDTPRSYNEQFF	TGTGCCAGCACAAAGGGGATCTGGGACACTCCCCGGAGCTACAATGAGCAGTTCTTC
-	once	TRBV7-9	TRBJ2-1	CASSRKDSHEQFF	TGTGCCAGCAGCCGAAAGGACAGTCATGAGCAGTTCTTC
-	-	TRBV7-9	TRBJ2-1	CAIPWGTYNEQFF	TGTGCCATCCCGTGGGGGACTTACAATGAGCAGTTCTTC
TRBD2	-	TRBV28	TRBJ2-3	CASRRAGDGPDTQYF	TGTGCCAGCCGAAGGGCGGGAGATGGTCCAGATACGCAGTATTTT
TRBD2	-	TRBV5-6	TRBJ2-3	CASSLVGLANTDTQYF	TGTGCCAGCAGCTTGGTGGGACTAGCGAACACAGATACGCAGTATTTT
-	-	TRBV7-6	TRBJ2-2	CASIKDFTGELFF	TGTGCCAGCATAAAGGACTTCACCGGGGAGCTGTTTTTT
-	once	TRBV12-5	TRBJ2-3	CASGFADTQYF	TGTGCTAGTGGTTTTGCCGATACGCAGTATTTT
-	-	TRBV15	TRBJ1-2	CATSRTIPGPWGYTF	TGTGCCACCAGCAGAACTATTCCCGGGCCCTGGGGCTACACCTTC